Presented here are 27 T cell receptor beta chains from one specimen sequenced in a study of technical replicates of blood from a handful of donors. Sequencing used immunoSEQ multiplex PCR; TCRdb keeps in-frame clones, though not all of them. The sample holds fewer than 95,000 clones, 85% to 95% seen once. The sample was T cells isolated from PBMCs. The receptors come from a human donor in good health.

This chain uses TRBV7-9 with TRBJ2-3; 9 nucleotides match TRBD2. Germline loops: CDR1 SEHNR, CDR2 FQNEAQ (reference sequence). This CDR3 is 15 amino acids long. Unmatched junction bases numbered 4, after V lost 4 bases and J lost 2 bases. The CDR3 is CASSYPGLATDTQYF. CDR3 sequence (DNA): TGTGCCAGCAGCTATCCGGGACTAGCCACAGATACGCAGTATTTT. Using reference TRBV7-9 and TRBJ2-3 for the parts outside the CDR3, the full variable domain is DTGVSQNPRHKITKRGQNVTFRCDPISEHNRLYWYRQTLGQGPEFLTYFQNEAQLEKSRLLSDRFSAERPKGSFSTLEIQRTEQGDSAMYLCASSYPGLATDTQYFGPGTRLTVL.

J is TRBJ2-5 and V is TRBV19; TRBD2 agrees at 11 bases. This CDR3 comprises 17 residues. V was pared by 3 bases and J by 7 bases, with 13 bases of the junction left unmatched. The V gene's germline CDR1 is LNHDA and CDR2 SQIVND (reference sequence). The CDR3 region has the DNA TGTGCCAGTAGTATTAAACTAGCGGGAGCCCTGGGAGGGACCCAGTACTTC. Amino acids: CASSIKLAGALGGTQYF.

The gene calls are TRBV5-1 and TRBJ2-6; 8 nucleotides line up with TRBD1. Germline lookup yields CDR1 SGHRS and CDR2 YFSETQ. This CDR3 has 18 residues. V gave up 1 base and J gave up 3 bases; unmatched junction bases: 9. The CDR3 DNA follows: TGCGCCAGCAGCTTGCCAGGGGGCGATCGACGTGGGGCCAACGTCCTGACTTTC. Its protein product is CASSLPGGDRRGANVLTF.

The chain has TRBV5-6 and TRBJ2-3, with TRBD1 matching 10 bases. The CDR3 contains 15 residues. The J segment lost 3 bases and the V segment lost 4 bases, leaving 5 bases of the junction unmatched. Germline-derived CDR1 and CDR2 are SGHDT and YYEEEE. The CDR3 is CASSQDRGRTDTQYF. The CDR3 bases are TGTGCCAGCAGCCAGGACAGGGGGAGAACAGATACGCAGTATTTT. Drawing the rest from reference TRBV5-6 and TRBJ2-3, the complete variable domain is DAGVTQSPTHLIKTRGQQVTLRCSPKSGHDTVSWYQQALGQGPQFIFQYYEEEERQRGNFPDRFSGHQFPNYSSELNVNALLLGDSALYLCASSQDRGRTDTQYFGPGTRLTVL.

In nucleotides, the CDR3 is TGTGCCAGCAGCCCCTCATGGGCGGGGAGCGAGACCCAGTACTTC. As protein: CASSPSWAGSETQYF. The rearrangement links TRBV7-8 to TRBJ2-5; possibly TRBD2 for D (6 bases). V lost 5 bases to trimming and J lost 5 bases, with 18 bases between them. Germline CDR1 SGHVS, CDR2 FQNEAQ. The CDR3 sequence is 15 residues long.

Here the CDR3 DNA reads TGTGCCAGTAACGGGGGGTCGGCTACCTCTGGAAACACCATATATTTT. Residues: CASNGGSATSGNTIYF. The rearrangement links TRBV19 to TRBJ1-3; D perhaps matches TRBD1 (5 bases). The CDR3 is 16 residues long. V was shortened by 7 bases and J by 0 bases, with 16 bases between the two germline ends. The germline V gene has CDR1 LNHDA and CDR2 SQIVND (reference sequence).

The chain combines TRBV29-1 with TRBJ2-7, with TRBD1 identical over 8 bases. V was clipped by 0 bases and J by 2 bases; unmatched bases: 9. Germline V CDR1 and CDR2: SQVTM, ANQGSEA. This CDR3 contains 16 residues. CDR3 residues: CSVEDVTAGGAYEQYF. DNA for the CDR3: TGCAGCGTTGAAGACGTTACGGCAGGGGGCGCCTACGAGCAGTACTTC.

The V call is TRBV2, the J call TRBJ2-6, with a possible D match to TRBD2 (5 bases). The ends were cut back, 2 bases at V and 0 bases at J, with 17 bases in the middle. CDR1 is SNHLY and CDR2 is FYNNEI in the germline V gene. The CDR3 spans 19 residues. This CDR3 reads CASSEMDLRRSSGANVLTF. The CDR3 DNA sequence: TGTGCCAGCAGTGAAATGGACCTACGGAGGAGCTCTGGGGCCAACGTCCTGACTTTC.

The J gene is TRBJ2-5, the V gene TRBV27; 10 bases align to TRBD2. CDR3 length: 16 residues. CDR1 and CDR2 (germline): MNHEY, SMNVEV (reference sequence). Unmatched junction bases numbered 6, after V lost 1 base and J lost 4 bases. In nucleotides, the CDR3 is TGTGCCAGCAGTTTATTGGCTAGCGGGAGTGGAGAGACCCAGTACTTC. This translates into CASSLLASGSGETQYF.

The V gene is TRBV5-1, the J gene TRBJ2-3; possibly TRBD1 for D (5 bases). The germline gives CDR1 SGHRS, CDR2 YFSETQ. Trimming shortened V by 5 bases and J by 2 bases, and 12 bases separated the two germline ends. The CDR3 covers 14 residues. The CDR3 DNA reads TGCGCCAGCAGTCCAGGGTCCCTCACAGATACGCAGTATTTT. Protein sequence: CASSPGSLTDTQYF. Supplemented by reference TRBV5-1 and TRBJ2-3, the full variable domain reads KAGVTQTPRYLIKTRGQQVTLSCSPISGHRSVSWYQQTPGQGLQFLFEYFSETQRNKGNFPGRFSGRQFSNSRSEMNVSTLELGDSALYLCASSPGSLTDTQYFGPGTRLTVL.

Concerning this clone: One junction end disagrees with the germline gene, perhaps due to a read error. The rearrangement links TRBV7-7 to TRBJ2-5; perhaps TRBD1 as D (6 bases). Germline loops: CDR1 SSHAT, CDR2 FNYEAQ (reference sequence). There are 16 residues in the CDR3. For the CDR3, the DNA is TGTGCTAGCAGCCCCCGGACAGAGTCGTACCAAGAGACCCAGTACTTC. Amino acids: CASSPRTESYQETQYF. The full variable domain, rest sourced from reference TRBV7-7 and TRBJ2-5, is GAGVSQSPRYKVTKRGQDVTLRCDPISSHATLYWYQQALGQGPEFLTYFNYEAQPDKSGLPSDRFSAERPEGSISTLTIQRTEQRDSAMYRCASSPRTESYQETQYFGPGTRLLVL.

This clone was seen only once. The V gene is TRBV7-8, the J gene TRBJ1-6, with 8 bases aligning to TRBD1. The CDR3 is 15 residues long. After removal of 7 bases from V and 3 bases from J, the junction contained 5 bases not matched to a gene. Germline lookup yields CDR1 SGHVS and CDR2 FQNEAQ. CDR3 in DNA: TGTGCCAGCACCAAAGGACAGGGCTATAATTCACCCCTCCACTTT. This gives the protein CASTKGQGYNSPLHF. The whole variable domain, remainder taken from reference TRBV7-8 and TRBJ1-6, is GAGVSQSPRYKVAKRGQDVALRCDPISGHVSLFWYQQALGQGPEFLTYFQNEAQLDKSGLPSDRFFAERPEGSVSTLKIQRTQQEDSAVYLCASTKGQGYNSPLHFGNGTRLTVT.

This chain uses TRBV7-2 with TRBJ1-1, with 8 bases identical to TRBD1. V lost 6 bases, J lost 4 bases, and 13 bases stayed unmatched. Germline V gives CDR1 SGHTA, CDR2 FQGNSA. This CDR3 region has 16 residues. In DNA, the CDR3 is TGTGCCAGCAGTTACGCGGGGACAGGAGAAGGCACTGAAGCTTTCTTT. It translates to CASSYAGTGEGTEAFF. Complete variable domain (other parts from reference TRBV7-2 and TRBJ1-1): GAGVSQSPSNKVTEKGKDVELRCDPISGHTALYWYRQSLGQGLEFLIYFQGNSAPDKSGLPSDRFSAERTGGSVSTLTIQRTQQEDSAVYLCASSYAGTGEGTEAFFGQGTRLTVV.

The CDR3 loop is CASSYSQGANTGELFF. CDR3 in DNA: TGTGCCAGCAGTTACTCACAGGGAGCGAACACCGGGGAGCTGTTTTTT. The V gene is TRBV6-5, the J gene TRBJ2-2; tentatively, D is TRBD1 (6 bases). CDR3 length: 16 amino acids. Trimming pared 0 bases from V and 0 bases from J, leaving 8 bases between. Per the germline V gene, CDR1 is MNHEY and CDR2 is SVGAGI.

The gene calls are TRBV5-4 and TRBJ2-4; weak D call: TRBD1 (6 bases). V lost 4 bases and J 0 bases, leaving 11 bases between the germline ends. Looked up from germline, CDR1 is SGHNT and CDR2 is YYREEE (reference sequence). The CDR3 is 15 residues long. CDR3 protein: CASSLQGLAKNIQYF. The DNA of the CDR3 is TGTGCCAGCAGCCTACAGGGTCTAGCCAAAAACATTCAGTACTTC.

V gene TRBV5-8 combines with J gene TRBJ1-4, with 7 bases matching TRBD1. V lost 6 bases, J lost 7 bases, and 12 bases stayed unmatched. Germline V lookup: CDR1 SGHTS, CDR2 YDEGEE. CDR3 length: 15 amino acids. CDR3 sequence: CASTHGRGRGEKLFF. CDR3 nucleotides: TGTGCCAGCACCCACGGGAGGGGGCGAGGTGAAAAACTGTTTTTT. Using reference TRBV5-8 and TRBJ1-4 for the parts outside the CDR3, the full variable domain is EAGVTQSPTHLIKTRGQQATLRCSPISGHTSVYWYQQALGLGLQFLLWYDEGEERNRGNFPPRFSGRQFPNYSSELNVNALELEDSALYLCASTHGRGRGEKLFFGSGTQLSVL.

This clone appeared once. CDR3 protein: CASSEFGRPNTGELFF. DNA of the CDR3: TGTGCCAGCAGTGAATTTGGGAGACCCAACACCGGGGAGCTGTTTTTT. This chain links TRBV6-1 with TRBJ2-2, with D possibly matching TRBD2 (5 bases). The V gene lost 2 bases and the J gene lost 2 bases, with 12 bases spanning the gap. Germline V lookup: CDR1 MNHNS, CDR2 SASEGT. The CDR3 is 16 residues long.

CDR3 nucleotide sequence: TGTGCCAGCAGCGGAACAGGGTACGAGCAGTACTTC. It translates to CASSGTGYEQYF. The V and J genes are TRBV7-9 and TRBJ2-7, with a possible D match to TRBD1 (6 bases). Germline CDR1 and CDR2: SEHNR and FQNEAQ (reference sequence). The CDR3 sequence is 12 residues long. Trimming cost V 5 bases and J 4 bases, with 9 bases left between them.

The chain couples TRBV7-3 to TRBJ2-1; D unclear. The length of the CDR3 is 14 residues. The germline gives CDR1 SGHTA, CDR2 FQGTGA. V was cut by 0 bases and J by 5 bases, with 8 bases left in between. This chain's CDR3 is CASSLTRIDNEQFF. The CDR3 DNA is TGTGCCAGCAGCTTAACGAGGATCGACAATGAGCAGTTCTTC.

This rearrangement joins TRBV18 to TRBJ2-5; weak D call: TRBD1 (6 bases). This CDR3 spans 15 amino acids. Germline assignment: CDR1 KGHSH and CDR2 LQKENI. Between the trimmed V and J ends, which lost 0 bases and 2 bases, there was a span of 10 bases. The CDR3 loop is CASSPPTGIQETQYF. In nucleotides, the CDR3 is TGTGCCAGCTCACCACCCACAGGGATTCAAGAGACCCAGTACTTC.

In DNA, the CDR3 is TGCGCCAGCAGCCTCGGAGAGTTTCAGCCCCAGCATTTT. This encodes CASSLGEFQPQHF. The chain has TRBV4-1 and TRBJ1-5; D call uncertain. Germline assignment: CDR1 MGHRA and CDR2 YSYEKL. The CDR3 runs 13 residues. Trimming removed 4 bases at V and 6 bases at J, with 10 bases between.

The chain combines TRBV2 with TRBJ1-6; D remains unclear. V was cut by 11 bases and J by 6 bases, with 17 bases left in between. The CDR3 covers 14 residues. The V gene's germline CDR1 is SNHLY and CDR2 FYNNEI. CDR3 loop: CARRSVTTNSPLHF. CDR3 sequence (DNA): TGTGCCCGCCGTTCCGTGACTACTAATTCACCCCTCCACTTT.

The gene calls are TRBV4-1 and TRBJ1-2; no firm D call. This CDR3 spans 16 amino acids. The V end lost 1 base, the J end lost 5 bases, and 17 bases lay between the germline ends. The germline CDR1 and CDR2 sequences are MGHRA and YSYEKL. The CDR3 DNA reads TGCGCCAGCAGCCAAGTGGTCCGTAGCTTTCGATATGGCTACACCTTC. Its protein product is CASSQVVRSFRYGYTF.

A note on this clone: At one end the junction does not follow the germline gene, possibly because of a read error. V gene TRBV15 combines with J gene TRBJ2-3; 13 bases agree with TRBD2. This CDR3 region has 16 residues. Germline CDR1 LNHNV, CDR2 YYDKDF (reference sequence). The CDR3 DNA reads TGTGCCACCAGCAGAGTCGGAGGACTAGCGGGGGCCCCAGGGGATTTT. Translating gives CATSRVGGLAGAPGDF. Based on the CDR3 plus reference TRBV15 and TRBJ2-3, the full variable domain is DAMVIQNPRYQVTQFGKPVTLSCSQTLNHNVMYWYQQKSSQAPKLLFHYYDKDFNNEADTPDNFQSRRPNTSFCFLDIRSPGLGDTAMYLCATSRVGGLAGAPGDFGPGTRLTVL.

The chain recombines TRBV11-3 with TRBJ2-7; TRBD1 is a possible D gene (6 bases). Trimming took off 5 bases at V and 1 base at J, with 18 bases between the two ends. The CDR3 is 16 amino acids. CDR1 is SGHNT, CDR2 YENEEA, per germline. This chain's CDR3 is CASSKPTGSLSYEQYF. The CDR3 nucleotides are TGTGCCAGCAGCAAACCGACAGGTTCGTTATCCTACGAGCAGTACTTC.

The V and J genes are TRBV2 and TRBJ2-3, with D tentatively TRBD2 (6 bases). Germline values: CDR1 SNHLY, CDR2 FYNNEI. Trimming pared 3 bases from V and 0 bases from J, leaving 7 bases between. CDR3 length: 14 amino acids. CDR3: CASSETSSTDTQYF. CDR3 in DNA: TGTGCCAGCAGTGAGACTAGTAGCACAGATACGCAGTATTTT.

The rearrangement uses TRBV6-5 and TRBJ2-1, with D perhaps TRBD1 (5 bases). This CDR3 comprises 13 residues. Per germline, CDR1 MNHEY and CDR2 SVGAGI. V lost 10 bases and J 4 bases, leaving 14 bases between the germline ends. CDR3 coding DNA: TGTGCCACCGGACCGGCAGGGTACAATGAGCAGTTCTTC. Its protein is CATGPAGYNEQFF.